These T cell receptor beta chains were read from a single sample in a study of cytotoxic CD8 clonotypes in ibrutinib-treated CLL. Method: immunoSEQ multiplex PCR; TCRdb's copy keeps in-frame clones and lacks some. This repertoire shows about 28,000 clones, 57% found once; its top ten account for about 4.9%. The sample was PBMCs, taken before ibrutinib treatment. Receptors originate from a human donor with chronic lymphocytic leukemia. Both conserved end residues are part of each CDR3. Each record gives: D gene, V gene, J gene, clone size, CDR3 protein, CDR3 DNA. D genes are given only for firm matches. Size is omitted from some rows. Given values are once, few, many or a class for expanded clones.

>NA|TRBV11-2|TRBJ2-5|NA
CASSRGTQRQETQYF
TGTGCCAGCAGCCGCGGTACGCAGAGGCAAGAGACCCAGTACTTC
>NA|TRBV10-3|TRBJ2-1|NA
CAISVRRLGAPSLRYNEQFF
TGTGCCATCAGTGTACGTCGGTTGGGGGCCCCTAGCCTGAGGTACAATGAGCAGTTCTTC
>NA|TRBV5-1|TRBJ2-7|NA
CASSLGPWLARGQVRYEQYF
TGCGCCAGCAGCTTGGGTCCGTGGCTGGCCCGGGGGCAGGTGCGATACGAGCAGTACTTC
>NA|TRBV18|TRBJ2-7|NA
CASSPRGLDEQYF
TGTGCCAGCTCACCAAGGGGGTTGGACGAGCAGTACTTC
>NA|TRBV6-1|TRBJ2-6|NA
CASSDWVGANVLTF
TGTGCCAGCAGTGATTGGGTTGGGGCCAACGTCCTGACTTTC
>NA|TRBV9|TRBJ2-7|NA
CASSEGLHSYEQYF
TGTGCCAGCAGCGAGGGTCTTCACTCCTACGAGCAGTACTTC
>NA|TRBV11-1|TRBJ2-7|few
CASSKSRWSYEQYF
TGTGCCAGCAGCAAATCTCGGTGGTCCTACGAGCAGTACTTC
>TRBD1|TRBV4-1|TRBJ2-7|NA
CASSVQGWDGEQYF
TGCGCCAGCAGCGTACAGGGGTGGGACGGCGAGCAGTACTTC
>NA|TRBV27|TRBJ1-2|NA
CASSSPWTVPNYGYTF
TGTGCCAGCAGTTCCCCCTGGACAGTTCCCAACTATGGCTACACCTTC
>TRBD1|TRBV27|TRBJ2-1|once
CASSLGQGDNEQFF
TGTGCCAGCAGTTTGGGACAGGGAGACAATGAGCAGTTCTTC
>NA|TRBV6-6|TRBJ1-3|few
CASRGSGELAGNTIYF
TGTGCCAGCAGGGGGTCAGGGGAGTTGGCTGGAAACACCATATATTTT
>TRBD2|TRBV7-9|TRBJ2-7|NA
CASSLGGGTSGRYEQYF
TGTGCCAGCAGCTTAGGAGGGGGGACTAGCGGGAGGTACGAGCAGTACTTC
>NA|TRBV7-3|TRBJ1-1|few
CASSQRGAGTEAFF
TGTGCCAGCAGCCAGCGGGGGGCCGGGACTGAAGCTTTCTTT
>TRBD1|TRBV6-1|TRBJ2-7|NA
CAITGQSYEQYF
TGTGCCATCACGGGACAGTCCTACGAGCAGTACTTC
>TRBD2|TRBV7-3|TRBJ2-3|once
CASSLAGGPSDTQYF
TGTGCCAGCAGCCTAGCGGGAGGGCCCTCAGATACGCAGTATTTT
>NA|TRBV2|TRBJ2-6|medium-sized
CASSVRDGTPGANVLTF
TGTGCCAGCAGTGTTAGGGACGGGACCCCTGGGGCCAACGTCCTGACTTTC
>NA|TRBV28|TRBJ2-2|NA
CASRRKANTGELFF
TGTGCCAGCAGGCGGAAGGCGAACACCGGGGAGCTGTTTTTT
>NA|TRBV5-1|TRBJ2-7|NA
CASSPRDISYEQYF
TGCGCCAGCAGCCCCCGGGACATCTCCTACGAGCAGTACTTC
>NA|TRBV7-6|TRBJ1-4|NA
CASSPGPTGEKLFF
TGTGCCAGCAGCCCGGGACCCACCGGTGAAAAACTGTTTTTT
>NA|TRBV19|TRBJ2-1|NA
CASSRAGSANEQFF
TGTGCCAGTAGTAGGGCAGGGTCCGCCAATGAGCAGTTCTTC
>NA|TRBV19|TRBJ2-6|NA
CASSTRDWGSGANVLTF
TGTGCCAGTAGTACCCGGGACTGGGGCTCTGGGGCCAACGTCCTGACTTTC